This section outlines one T cell receptor beta chain sequence together with its context. The data were obtained in a study of cytomegalovirus exposure and HLA in healthy donors. This CDR3 comprises 16 residues. V dropped 3 bases and J dropped 3; count of bases not matched to a gene: 6. Looked up from germline, CDR1 is MNHEY and CDR2 is SMNVEV (reference sequence). It was with 60 Vbeta and 13 Jbeta primers that the PCR ran. The repertoire was sequenced with immunoSEQ multiplex PCR; TCRdb's copy has only in-frame clones and lacks some. The sample yields approximately 150,000 clones, approximately 78% seen once.

This TCR was recovered from a female donor in good health and CMV-seronegative. Sample: PBMCs. This rearrangement joins TRBV27 to TRBJ2-2; 8 nucleotides align to TRBD2. As DNA, the CDR3 is TGTGCCAGCAGTTTTTGGACTAGCAGTTACACCGGGGAGCTGTTTTTT. Protein product: CASSFWTSSYTGELFF.